The following is a T cell receptor beta chain sequence with its context. PCR amplification relied on 60 Vbeta primers (plus 13 Jbeta primers). Generated by immunoSEQ multiplex PCR, the TCRdb table keeps only in-frame clones and is missing some. Of some 270,000 clones in the sample, about four fifths were seen once. This record belongs to a study of cytomegalovirus exposure and HLA in healthy donors. About the study: Earlier, fewer than 130 million unique TCR beta sequences were recovered from roughly 200 million T cells by an analysis.

Germline assignment: CDR1 MNHEY and CDR2 SMNVEV (reference sequence). This CDR3 is 11 amino acids long. Trimming took off 7 bases at V and 15 bases at J, with 16 bases between the two ends. V and J are TRBV27 and TRBJ2-1, with D maybe TRBD1 (6 bases). The origin of this receptor is a girl between 2 and 10 years old in good health and CMV-seronegative. The specimen was PBMCs. CDR3 DNA: TGTGCCAGCAAGAGGGGGTCAGTAAGGTTCTTC. Encoded protein: CASKRGSVRFF.